This TCR beta chain came from a study of T cell responses to AZD1222 COVID-19 vaccine. For the study at large: Pooled in the analysis were second doses at about 4 or about 12 weeks.

This CDR3 contains 17 residues. The germline V and J ends were trimmed by 5 bases and 8 bases, with 27 bases remaining between them. Germline V CDR1 and CDR2: ENHRY, SYGVKD. TCRdb's copy holds only in-frame clones and misses some; the assay was immunoSEQ multiplex PCR. The table shows some 80,000 clones, with around nine tenths occurring only once. The source of this sequence is an adult in good health. The chain is built from TRBV10-3 and TRBJ1-2; D not certain. This material consisted of peripheral blood, taken on day 0 of AZD1222 vaccination. CDR3 loop: CAISKVPTGSGFRGYTF. The CDR3 bases are TGTGCCATCAGTAAAGTTCCCACGGGGAGTGGCTTTCGGGGCTACACCTTC.